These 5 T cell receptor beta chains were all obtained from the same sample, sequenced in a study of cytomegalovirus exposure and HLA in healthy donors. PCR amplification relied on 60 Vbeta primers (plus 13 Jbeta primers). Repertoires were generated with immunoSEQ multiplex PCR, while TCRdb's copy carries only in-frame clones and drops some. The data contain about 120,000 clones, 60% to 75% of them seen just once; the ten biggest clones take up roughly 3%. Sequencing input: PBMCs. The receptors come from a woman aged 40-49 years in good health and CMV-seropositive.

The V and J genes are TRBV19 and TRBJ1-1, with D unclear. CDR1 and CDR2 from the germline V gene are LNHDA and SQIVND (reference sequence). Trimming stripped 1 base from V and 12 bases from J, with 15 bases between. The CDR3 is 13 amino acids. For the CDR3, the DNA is TGTGCCAGTAGTATAGGGCAGCCGACACGACCTTTCTTT. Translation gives CASSIGQPTRPFF.

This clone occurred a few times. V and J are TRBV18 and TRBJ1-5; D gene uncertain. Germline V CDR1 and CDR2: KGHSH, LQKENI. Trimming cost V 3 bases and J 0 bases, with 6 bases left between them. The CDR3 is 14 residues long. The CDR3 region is CASSPSNSNQPQHF. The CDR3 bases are TGTGCCAGCTCACCCAGTAATAGCAATCAGCCCCAGCATTTT.

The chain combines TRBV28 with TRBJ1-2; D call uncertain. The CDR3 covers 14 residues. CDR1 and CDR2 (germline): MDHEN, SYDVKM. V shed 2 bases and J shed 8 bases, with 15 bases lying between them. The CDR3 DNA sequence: TGTGCCAGCAGTTTACAGGCCATTCTGGAAGGCTACACCTTC. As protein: CASSLQAILEGYTF.

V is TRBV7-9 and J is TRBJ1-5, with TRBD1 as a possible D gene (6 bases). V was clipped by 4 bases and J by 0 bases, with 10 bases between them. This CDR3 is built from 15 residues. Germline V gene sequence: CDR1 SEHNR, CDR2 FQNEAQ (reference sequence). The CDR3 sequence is CASSSRGNSNQPQHF. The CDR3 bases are TGTGCCAGCAGCTCCAGGGGAAATAGCAATCAGCCCCAGCATTTT.

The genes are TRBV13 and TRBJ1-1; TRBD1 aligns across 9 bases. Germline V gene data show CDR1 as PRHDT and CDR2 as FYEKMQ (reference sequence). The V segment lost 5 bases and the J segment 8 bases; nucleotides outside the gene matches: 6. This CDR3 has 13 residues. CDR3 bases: TGTGCCAGCAGCAACAGGGGGCGCTTGGAAGCTTTCTTT. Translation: CASSNRGRLEAFF.